The following is a T cell receptor beta chain sequence with its context. Its antigen is as yet unknown. This sample was included in a study of T cells in Graves' hyperthyroidism and ophthalmopathy. Authors of the study amplified TCR beta CDR3 regions from RNA transcripts. The study used the HTBI primer set for a first-round RT-PCR of the TCR CDR3. TCRdb reanalysed the multiplex PCR reads using MiXCR and keeps one entry per CDR3 protein. The sample has approximately 690,000 distinct CDR3 sequences; less than 25% are singletons. Overall study findings and caveats: Most expanded thyroid clonotypes above 0.001 also appeared in blood.

Individuals with ophthalmopathy presented a Clinical Activity Score of at least 3, a NOSPECS grade of at least 4 and a duration under 3 months. Diagnostic assessment was based on clinical symptoms, serum thyroxine and TRAb, thyroid ultrasound and orbital computed tomography. Sequencing used blood. The source is a man aged 25 to 45 with Graves' ophthalmopathy.

The CDR3 DNA is TGTGCCAGCAGCCCAAACTTCTCCGGGGAGCTGTTTTTT. Its translation is CASSPNFSGELFF. This chain links TRBV9 with TRBJ2-2; D call uncertain. CDR3 length equals 13 residues. The germline gives CDR1 SGDLS, CDR2 YYNGEE. V was shortened by 4 bases and J by 6 bases, with 10 bases between the two germline ends.